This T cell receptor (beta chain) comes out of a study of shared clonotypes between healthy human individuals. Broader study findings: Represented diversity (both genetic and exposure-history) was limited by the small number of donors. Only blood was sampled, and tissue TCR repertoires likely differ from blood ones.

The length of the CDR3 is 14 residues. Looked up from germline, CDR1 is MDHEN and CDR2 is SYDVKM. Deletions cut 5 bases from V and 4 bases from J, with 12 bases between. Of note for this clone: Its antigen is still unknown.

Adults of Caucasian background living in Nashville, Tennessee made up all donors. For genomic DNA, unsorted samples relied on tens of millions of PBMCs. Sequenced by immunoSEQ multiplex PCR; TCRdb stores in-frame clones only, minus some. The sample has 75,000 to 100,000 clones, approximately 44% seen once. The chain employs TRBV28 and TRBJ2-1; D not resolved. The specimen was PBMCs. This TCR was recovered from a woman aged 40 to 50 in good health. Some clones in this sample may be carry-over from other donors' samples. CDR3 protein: CASSPPLEYNEQFF. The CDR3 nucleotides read TGTGCCAGCAGTCCCCCGCTAGAATACAATGAGCAGTTCTTC.